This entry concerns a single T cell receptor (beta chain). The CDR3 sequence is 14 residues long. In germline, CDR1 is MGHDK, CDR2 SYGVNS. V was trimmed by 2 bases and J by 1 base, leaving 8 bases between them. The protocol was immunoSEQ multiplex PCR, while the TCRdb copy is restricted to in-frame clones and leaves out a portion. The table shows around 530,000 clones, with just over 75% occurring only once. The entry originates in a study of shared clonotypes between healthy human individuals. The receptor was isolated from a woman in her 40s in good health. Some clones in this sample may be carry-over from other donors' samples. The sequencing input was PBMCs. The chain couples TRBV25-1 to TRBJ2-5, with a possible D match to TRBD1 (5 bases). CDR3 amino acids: CASSEQGIQETQYF. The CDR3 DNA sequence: TGTGCCAGCAGTGAACAGGGTATCCAAGAGACCCAGTACTTC.